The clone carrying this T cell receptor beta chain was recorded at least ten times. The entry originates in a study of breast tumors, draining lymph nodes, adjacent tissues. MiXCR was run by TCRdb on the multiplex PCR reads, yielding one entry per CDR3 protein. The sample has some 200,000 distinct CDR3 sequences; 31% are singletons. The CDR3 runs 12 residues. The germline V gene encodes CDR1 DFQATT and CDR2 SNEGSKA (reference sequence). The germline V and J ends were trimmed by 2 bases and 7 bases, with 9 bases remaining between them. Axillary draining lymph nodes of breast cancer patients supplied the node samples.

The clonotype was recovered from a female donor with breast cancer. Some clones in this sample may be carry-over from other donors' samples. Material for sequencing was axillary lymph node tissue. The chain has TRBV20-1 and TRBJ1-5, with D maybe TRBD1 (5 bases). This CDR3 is CSARPGEQPQHF. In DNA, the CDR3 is TGCAGTGCTAGACCGGGGGAACAGCCCCAGCATTTT.